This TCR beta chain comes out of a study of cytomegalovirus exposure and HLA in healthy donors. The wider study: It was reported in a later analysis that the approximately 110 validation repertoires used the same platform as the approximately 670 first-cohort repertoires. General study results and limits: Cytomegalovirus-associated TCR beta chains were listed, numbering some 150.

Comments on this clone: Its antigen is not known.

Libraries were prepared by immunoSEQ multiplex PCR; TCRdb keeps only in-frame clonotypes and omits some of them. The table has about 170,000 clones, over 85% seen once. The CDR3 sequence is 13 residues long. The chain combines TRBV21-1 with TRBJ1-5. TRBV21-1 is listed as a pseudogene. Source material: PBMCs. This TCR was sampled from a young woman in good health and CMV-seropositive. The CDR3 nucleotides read TGTGCCAGCATCACAGAGGGAAATCAGCCCCAGCATTTT. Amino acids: CASITEGNQPQHF.